What follows is one TCR beta chain and its context. Germline CDR1 and CDR2: MDHEN and SYDVKM. With V trimmed by 5 bases and J by 4 bases, 14 bases remained unmatched. The CDR3 has 18 amino acids. The data were obtained in a study of cytomegalovirus exposure and HLA in healthy donors. Vbeta (60) and Jbeta (13) primers were used in the PCR. Produced via immunoSEQ multiplex PCR; TCRdb's table is partial and in-frame only. This sample carries about 92,000 clones, approximately 84% of them seen once, and the ten largest clones take approximately 1.3%. Sequencing was done on a sample of PBMCs. The chain combines TRBV28 with TRBJ1-1; 12 nucleotides agree with TRBD1. This sequence originates from a girl aged 2 to 9 in good health and CMV-seropositive. As DNA, the CDR3 is TGTGCCAGCAGTCGCTCCTCCGGGACAGGGGGCGCGGGCACTGAAGCTTTCTTT. Its translation is CASSRSSGTGGAGTEAFF.